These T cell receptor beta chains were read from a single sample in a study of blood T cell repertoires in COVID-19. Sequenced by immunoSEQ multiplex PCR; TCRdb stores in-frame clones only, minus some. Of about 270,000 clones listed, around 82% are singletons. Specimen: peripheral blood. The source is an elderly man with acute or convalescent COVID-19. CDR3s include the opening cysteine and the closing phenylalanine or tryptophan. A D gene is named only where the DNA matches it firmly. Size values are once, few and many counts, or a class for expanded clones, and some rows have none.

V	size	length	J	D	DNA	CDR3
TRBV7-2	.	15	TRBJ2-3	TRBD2	TGTGCCAGCAGCTTAGCGGGACTACCCACAGATACGCAGTATTTT	CASSLAGLPTDTQYF
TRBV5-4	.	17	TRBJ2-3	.	TGTGCCAGCAGATCTAACCGGAGACTAGGGAGCACAGATACGCAGTATTTT	CASRSNRRLGSTDTQYF
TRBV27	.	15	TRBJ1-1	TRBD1	TGTGCCAGCAGCCGAAGGACAGGGTGGAACACTGAAGCTTTCTTT	CASSRRTGWNTEAFF
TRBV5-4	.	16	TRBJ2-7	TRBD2	TGTGCCAGCAGCTCGCCATGGACTAGCATTTCCTCCGAGCAGTACTTC	CASSSPWTSISSEQYF
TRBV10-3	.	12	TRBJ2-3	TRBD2	TGTGCCATTACTAGCGGCACAGATACGCAGTATTTT	CAITSGTDTQYF
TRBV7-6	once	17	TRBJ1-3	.	TGTGCCAGCAGCTTAAAAGCTCTACAGGTCTCTGGAAACACCATATATTTT	CASSLKALQVSGNTIYF
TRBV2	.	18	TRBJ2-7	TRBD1	TGTGCCAGCAGTGTTCCCCGAAACAGGGGCTATAGCTCCTACGAGCAGTACTTC	CASSVPRNRGYSSYEQYF
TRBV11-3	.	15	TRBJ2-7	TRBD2	TGTGCCAGCAGCTCCGGACTAGCGGGAGTTGGCGAGCAGTACTTC	CASSSGLAGVGEQYF
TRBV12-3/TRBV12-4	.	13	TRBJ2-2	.	TGTGCCAGCAGCCTCCGCGGACTGGGGGAGCTGTTTTTT	CASSLRGLGELFF
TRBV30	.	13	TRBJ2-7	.	TGTGCCTCCACAGGGGACTGGTCCTACGAGCAGTACTTC	CASTGDWSYEQYF
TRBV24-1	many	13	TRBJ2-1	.	TGTGCCACCAGGGGGGCCTCCTACAATGAGCAGTTCTTC	CATRGASYNEQFF
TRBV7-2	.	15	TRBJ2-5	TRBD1	TGTGCCAGCAGCGACCGTGGGACAGGGGGAGAGACCCAGTACTTC	CASSDRGTGGETQYF
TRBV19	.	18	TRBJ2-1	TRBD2	TGTGCCAGTAGTATAGGTCTAGCGGGGGGGCGGTCCTACAATGAGCAGTTCTTC	CASSIGLAGGRSYNEQFF
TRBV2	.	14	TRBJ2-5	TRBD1	TGTGCCAGCAGCGGGACAGTCGGCGGAGGGACCCAGTACTTC	CASSGTVGGGTQYF
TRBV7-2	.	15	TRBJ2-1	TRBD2	TGTGCCAGCAGGTCTAGCGGTAGCTCCTACAATGAGCAGTTCTTC	CASRSSGSSYNEQFF
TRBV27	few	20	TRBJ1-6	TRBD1	TGTGCCAGCTCCGGATTTTCCGGGACAGGAGACTACTCCTATAATTCACCCCTCCACTTT	CASSGFSGTGDYSYNSPLHF
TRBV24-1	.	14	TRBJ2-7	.	TGTGCCACCACGCGGGGGCTTAGGTCCTACGAGCAGTACTTC	CATTRGLRSYEQYF
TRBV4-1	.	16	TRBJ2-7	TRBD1	TGCGCCAGCAGCCAAGCGCCAGGACAGGGGTTGCACGAGCAGTACTTC	CASSQAPGQGLHEQYF
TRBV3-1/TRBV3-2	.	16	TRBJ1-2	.	TGTGCCAGCAGCCAAGATAGGCGGGGCTCGTACTATGGCTACACCTTC	CASSQDRRGSYYGYTF
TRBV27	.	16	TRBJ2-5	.	TGTGCCAGCAGTTCCCAACAGCGGAACGACCGGGGGACCCAGTACTTC	CASSSQQRNDRGTQYF
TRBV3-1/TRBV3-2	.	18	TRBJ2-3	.	TGTGCCAGCAGCCAAGGCTTCTTCGGGACATCAAGCACAGATACGCAGTATTTT	CASSQGFFGTSSTDTQYF
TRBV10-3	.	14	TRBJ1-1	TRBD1	TGTGCCATCAGTGAGTCTGCCAGGGGGACTGAAGCTTTCTTT	CAISESARGTEAFF
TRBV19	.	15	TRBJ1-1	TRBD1	TGTGCCAGTAGTCCAGGCACAGGGGGGAGAACTGAAGCTTTCTTT	CASSPGTGGRTEAFF
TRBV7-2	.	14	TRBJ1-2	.	TGTGCCAGCAGCTTAGGGCAGGCGTACTATGGCTACACCTTC	CASSLGQAYYGYTF
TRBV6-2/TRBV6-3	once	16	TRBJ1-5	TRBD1	TGTGCCAGCAGTATACCCACAGGGGGCGGGAGTCAGCCCCAGCATTTT	CASSIPTGGGSQPQHF
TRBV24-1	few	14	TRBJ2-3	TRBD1	TGTGCCACCAGTAGACAGGGGAGCACAGATACGCAGTATTTT	CATSRQGSTDTQYF
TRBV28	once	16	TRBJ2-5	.	TGTGCCAGCAGTCTGTCCTCGGCAGGGTCACGAGGGACCCAGTACTTC	CASSLSSAGSRGTQYF
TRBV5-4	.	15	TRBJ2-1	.	TGTGCCAGCAGCAACCGACAAGCCTCCTACAATGAGCAGTTCTTC	CASSNRQASYNEQFF
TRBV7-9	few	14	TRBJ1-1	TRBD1	TGTGCCAGCACACTACAGGGGCAGAACACTGAAGCTTTCTTT	CASTLQGQNTEAFF
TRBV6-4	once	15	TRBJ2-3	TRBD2	TGTGCCAGCAGTACTATAGCGGGCAACACAGATACGCAGTATTTT	CASSTIAGNTDTQYF
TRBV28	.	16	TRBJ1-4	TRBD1	TGTGCCAGCAGTTTAAGATGGGGACAGTCTAATGAAAAACTGTTTTTT	CASSLRWGQSNEKLFF
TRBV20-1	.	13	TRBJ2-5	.	TGCAGTGCTATTGACAGGAACCAAGAGACCCAGTACTTC	CSAIDRNQETQYF
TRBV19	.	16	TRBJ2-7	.	TGTGCCAGTAGTATAGTTGGGACTCAACGGGCCTACGAGCAGTACTTC	CASSIVGTQRAYEQYF
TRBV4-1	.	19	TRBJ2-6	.	TGCGCCAGCAGCCTCGGCCGGGGTGCCCCCCACTCTGGGGCCAACGTCCTGACTTTC	CASSLGRGAPHSGANVLTF
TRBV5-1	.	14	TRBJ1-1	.	TGCGCCAGCAGCTTGGTATCGGGAGACACTGAAGCTTTCTTT	CASSLVSGDTEAFF
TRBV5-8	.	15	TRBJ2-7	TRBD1	TGTGCCAGCAGCTCTGGGACAGGAGGCACCTACGAGCAGTACTTC	CASSSGTGGTYEQYF
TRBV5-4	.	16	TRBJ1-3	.	TGTGCCAGCAGCTCCCCGGACGGGGGTCTCGGAAACACCATATATTTT	CASSSPDGGLGNTIYF
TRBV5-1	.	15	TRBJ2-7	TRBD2	TGCGCCAGCAACGAACTAGCGGGGGGTTCCTACGAGCAGTACTTC	CASNELAGGSYEQYF
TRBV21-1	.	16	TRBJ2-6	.	TGTGCCAGCAGCAGAGGTGGGGGGGCTGGGGCCAACGTCCTGACTTTC	CASSRGGGAGANVLTF
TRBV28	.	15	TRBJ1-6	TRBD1	TGTGCCAGCAGATTAGGGACAGCTGGTAATTCACCCCTCCACTTT	CASRLGTAGNSPLHF
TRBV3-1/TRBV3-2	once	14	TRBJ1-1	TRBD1	TGTGCCAGCAGCCAGGGACAGGTGAACACTGAAGCTTTCTTT	CASSQGQVNTEAFF
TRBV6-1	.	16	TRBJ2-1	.	TGTGCCAGCAGTGAAAGGTCGGACACCGTAACGAATGAGCAGTTCTTC	CASSERSDTVTNEQFF
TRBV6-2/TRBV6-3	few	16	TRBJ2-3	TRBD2	TGTGCCAGCAGTTGGGTGGCGGGAGGGGGTGCAGATACGCAGTATTTT	CASSWVAGGGADTQYF
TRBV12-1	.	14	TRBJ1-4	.	TGTGCCAGCAGCCCCCGACAGGGTCGTGAAAAACTGTTTTTT	CASSPRQGREKLFF
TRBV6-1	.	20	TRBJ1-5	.	TGTGCCAGCAGTGAAGCCCTGTCGGCAGGGGCCTGGGTAAGCAATCAGCCCCAGCATTTT	CASSEALSAGAWVSNQPQHF
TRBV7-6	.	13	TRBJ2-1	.	TGTGCCAGCAGCCTCCAGTTAGGCGGTGAGCAGTTCTTC	CASSLQLGGEQFF
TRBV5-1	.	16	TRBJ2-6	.	TGCGCCAGCAGCTTGGCAACAGGGACTGGGGCCAACGTCCTGACTTTC	CASSLATGTGANVLTF
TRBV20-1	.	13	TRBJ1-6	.	TGCAGTGCTAGTCGGGGAGATAATTCACCCCTCCACTTT	CSASRGDNSPLHF
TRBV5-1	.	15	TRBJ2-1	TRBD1	TGCGCCAGCAGCTTGGGGGACAGGTCCTACAATGAGCAGTTCTTC	CASSLGDRSYNEQFF
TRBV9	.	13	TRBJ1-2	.	TGTGCCAGCAGCGGGGACACTAACTATGGCTACACCTTC	CASSGDTNYGYTF
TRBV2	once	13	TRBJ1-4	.	TGTGCCAGCAGGACGGGAATCTCGGAAAAACTGTTTTTT	CASRTGISEKLFF
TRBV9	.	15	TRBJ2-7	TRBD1	TGTGCCAGCAGCGAGGGACAGGGGGTTCCCTACGAGCAGTACTTC	CASSEGQGVPYEQYF
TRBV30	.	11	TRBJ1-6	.	TGTGCCTGGAGTGCGGATTCACCCCTCCACTTT	CAWSADSPLHF